The source of this T cell receptor (beta chain) is a study of CD8+ T cells in alopecia areata. cDNA prepared by RNA extraction and subsequent reverse transcription served as the template for sequencing. The repertoire was sequenced with immunoSEQ multiplex PCR; TCRdb's copy has only in-frame clones and lacks some. The table shows 200,000 to 250,000 clones, with around three fifths occurring only once. Points on this clone: Its antigen is unknown.

V dropped 6 bases and J dropped 0; count of bases not matched to a gene: 13. This CDR3 spans 17 amino acids. The germline V gene encodes CDR1 SGHDN and CDR2 FVKESK. Sample treatment: oral pan-JAK inhibitor, 5-10 mg twice daily. Isolation of CD4+ and CD8+ T cells from PBMCs was achieved by sorting. Regarding the study as a whole: With patients, TCR sharing proved less clear than in mice, a difference possibly related to HLA. Clonality exceeded that of normal scalp in lesional scalp, most notably in alopecia totalis/universalis.

The J gene is TRBJ1-1, the V gene TRBV14; 7 bases agree with TRBD1. Sequencing was performed on CD4+ T cells sorted from blood, taken at week 4, from a patient treated with tofacitinib. The sequence was obtained from a human donor with alopecia areata. The CDR3 DNA is TGTGCCAGCAGGCGTACAGACAGGGAGGGGATGAACACTGAAGCTTTCTTT. Its protein product is CASRRTDREGMNTEAFF.